These T cell receptor beta chains were read from a single sample in a study of cytotoxic CD8 clonotypes in ibrutinib-treated CLL. Only in-frame clones appear in the TCRdb table, and some are missing; sequencing was by immunoSEQ multiplex PCR. Of approximately 150,000 clones in the sample, 84% are singletons; the top ten hold about 5%. The sequenced sample was PBMCs, obtained after 24 months of ibrutinib treatment. The receptors come from a human donor with chronic lymphocytic leukemia. The CDR3 runs from the conserved cysteine through the conserved F or W. D genes are given only for firm matches. The size field is filled for only some rows; it gives once, few, many or a size class.

j_call clone_size d_call v_call cdr3_nt cdr3_aa
TRBJ1-2 - TRBD1 TRBV11-2 TGTGCCAGCCACTTTGGGGGACAGGGGGCTGGTGGCTACACCTTC CASHFGGQGAGGYTF
TRBJ1-3 - TRBD1 TRBV5-1 TGCGCCAGCAGCCTCGGACAGGGCCTTTCGTCTGGAAACACCATATATTTT CASSLGQGLSSGNTIYF
TRBJ1-1 once TRBD1 TRBV15 TGTGCCACCAGCAGAACTCACAGGGGGAACACTGAAGCTTTCTTT CATSRTHRGNTEAFF
TRBJ2-5 - TRBD2 TRBV6-6 TGTGCCAGCAGTCATCGGGTAGCGGGAGAGACCCAGTACTTC CASSHRVAGETQYF
TRBJ1-4 - TRBD1 TRBV28 TGTGCCAGCAGTTCCCCCGCAGGGGGGGATGAAAAACTGTTTTTT CASSSPAGGDEKLFF
TRBJ1-1 - - TRBV6-1 TGTGCCAGCAGTGGAATGACCTCCGGGACAAAGAACACTGAAGCTTTCTTT CASSGMTSGTKNTEAFF
TRBJ1-2 - TRBD1 TRBV5-1 TGCGCCAGCAGCCGGGTTGGAGGACAGGGCAACTATGGCTACACCTTC CASSRVGGQGNYGYTF
TRBJ2-7 - TRBD1 TRBV18 TGTGCCAGCTCACCAGGGACAGGGAGCGAGCAGTACTTC CASSPGTGSEQYF
TRBJ1-3 - - TRBV30 TGTGCCTGGTGTCCCCTTCCACACGGCTCTGGAAACACCATATATTTT CAWCPLPHGSGNTIYF
TRBJ2-7 - - TRBV6-6 TGTGCCAGCAGTTACCTGACTGTAAATTCCTACGAGCAGTACTTC CASSYLTVNSYEQYF
TRBJ1-5 - - TRBV30 TGTGCCTGGAGTGTACGGGCAGGGACTCAGCCCCAGCATTTT CAWSVRAGTQPQHF
TRBJ1-5 - - TRBV5-8 TGTGCCAGCAGCCGGGCGGGGTATAGCAATCAGCCCCAGCATTTT CASSRAGYSNQPQHF
TRBJ1-2 - - TRBV6-6 TGTGCCAGCACCGAACTAGGAGGGGGGGCTCGTGGCTACACCTTC CASTELGGGARGYTF
TRBJ1-2 - - TRBV19 TGTGCCAGTAGTATAGATGCCGGGGGCCGGGGGTATGGCTACACCTTC CASSIDAGGRGYGYTF
TRBJ1-4 - - TRBV19 TGTGCCAGTACCCTCTTTGGGAGTTCTGAAAAACTGTTTTTT CASTLFGSSEKLFF
TRBJ1-2 - - TRBV7-2 TGTGCCAGCAGCTTATATTCAGGGGACTATGGCTACACCTTC CASSLYSGDYGYTF
TRBJ1-1 - - TRBV7-8 TGTGCCAGCAGCTTATCACCAGGGAACACTGAAGCTTTCTTT CASSLSPGNTEAFF
TRBJ2-7 few - TRBV11-2 TGTGCCAGCAGCTTTGGCCACGAGCAGTACTTC CASSFGHEQYF
TRBJ2-3 - TRBD1 TRBV11-2 TGTGCCAGCAGCTCCGGGACAGGGAGTGAGACAGATACGCAGTATTTT CASSSGTGSETDTQYF
TRBJ1-2 - TRBD1 TRBV7-2 TGTGCCAGCAGCTCCGGGACAGGGACCGGGTACACCTTC CASSSGTGTGYTF
TRBJ2-7 - - TRBV6-6 TGTGCCAGCAGTTACGGCACAGGCTACGAGCAGTACTTC CASSYGTGYEQYF
TRBJ1-2 - - TRBV6-5 TGTGCCAGCAGTTCAGCGGCTTGGCGTGGCTACACCTTC CASSSAAWRGYTF
TRBJ1-5 - TRBD1 TRBV27 TGTGCCAGCGGCAAGACAGGGGGCGCTCAGCCCCAGCATTTT CASGKTGGAQPQHF
TRBJ2-7 - - TRBV4-3 TGCGCCAGCAGCCAAGATCGTCTAGCTGGGTCCTACGAGCAGTACTTC CASSQDRLAGSYEQYF
TRBJ2-2 - - TRBV6-1 TGTGCCAGCTCATATCCTTTTGACACCGGGGAGCTGTTTTTT CASSYPFDTGELFF
TRBJ2-5 few - TRBV9 TGTGCCAGCAGCGTAGCGGGGGAGACCCAGTACTTC CASSVAGETQYF
TRBJ2-2 - - TRBV7-2 TGTGCCAGCGTCGGACTACGTCTCGGCGGGGAGCTGTTTTTT CASVGLRLGGELFF
TRBJ1-4 - - TRBV11-2 TGTGCCAGCAGCCCTACCTTCCAAAAACTGTTTTTT CASSPTFQKLFF
TRBJ2-5 - - TRBV27 TGTGCCAGCAGTTTATCTGGGGGATATGGCCAGTACTTC CASSLSGGYGQYF
TRBJ2-7 - TRBD2 TRBV27 TGTGCCAGCAGTTTACCGGGACTAGCGGGAGTGGAGGACGAGCAGTACTTC CASSLPGLAGVEDEQYF
TRBJ1-1 few - TRBV30 TGTGCCTGGAGAGGAGCCATGAACACTGAAGCTTTCTTT CAWRGAMNTEAFF
TRBJ1-2 - TRBD1 TRBV19 TGTGCCAGTAGTACGGGACAGGGGACCTATGGCTACACCTTC CASSTGQGTYGYTF
TRBJ2-1 - - TRBV7-5 TGTGTCAGAAGCTTTCGGACAGGGCAGGACAATGAGCAGTTCTTC CVRSFRTGQDNEQFF
TRBJ1-2 - - TRBV4-2 TGTGCCAGCAGCCAAGATCTTGCCATGATGCTGGGAGGGAACTATGGCTACACCTTC CASSQDLAMMLGGNYGYTF
TRBJ2-4 - - TRBV19 TGTGCCAGTAGCCCAAGGGACACAACTCTAAACATTCAGTACTTC CASSPRDTTLNIQYF
TRBJ1-5 - TRBD1 TRBV10-3 TGTGCCATCAGTGGCAGTCCCGGGACAGCGGGCGCCAATCAGCCCCAGCATTTT CAISGSPGTAGANQPQHF
TRBJ2-3 - TRBD2 TRBV19 TGTGCCAGTACCTCTTGGCGGCGGGAGGGTAGCACAGATACGCAGTATTTT CASTSWRREGSTDTQYF
TRBJ2-2 - - TRBV6-5 TGTGCCAGCAGTTACTCCCTAGGGACCGGGGAGCTGTTTTTT CASSYSLGTGELFF
TRBJ2-1 - TRBD2 TRBV19 TGTGCCAGTAGTAGGGGTCTAGGGCAGCGGGAGTCTGAGCAGTTCTTC CASSRGLGQRESEQFF
TRBJ2-3 - - TRBV6-5 TGTGCCAGCAGTTACTCGAGGTTCACAGATACGCAGTATTTT CASSYSRFTDTQYF
TRBJ2-3 - TRBD2 TRBV28 TGTGCCAGCAGCCCCAGTAAACCGGGACTAGCGGGTGGTACGCAGTATTTT CASSPSKPGLAGGTQYF
TRBJ2-5 - TRBD2 TRBV11-2 TGTGCCAGCAGCTCCGGGAGTAGCGGGAGGTCGGGTGAGCAGTACTTC CASSSGSSGRSGEQYF
TRBJ1-3 - - TRBV13 TGTGCCAGCCTCCCGGCACCCTCTGGAAACACCATATATTTT CASLPAPSGNTIYF
TRBJ2-2 - TRBD1 TRBV28 TGTGCCAGCAGTTGGACAGGGGGCCACACCGGGGAGCTGTTTTTT CASSWTGGHTGELFF
TRBJ1-2 - - TRBV5-6 TGTGCCAGCAGCTTGGCCCCGGGGAACGACTATGGCTACACCTTC CASSLAPGNDYGYTF
TRBJ2-2 - TRBD2 TRBV10-2 TGCGCCAGCAGGCAAGCGGGATCCCCCGGGGAGCTGTTTTTT CASRQAGSPGELFF
TRBJ1-3 - - TRBV25-1 TGTGCCAGCAGTGAAGGCTACAGCCGCTCTGGAAACACCATATATTTT CASSEGYSRSGNTIYF
TRBJ1-5 few - TRBV19 TGTGCCAGTAGTACAACCCTCGGAGGGATCAATCAGCCCCAGCATTTT CASSTTLGGINQPQHF
TRBJ1-2 - - TRBV28 TGTGCCAGCAGTTTACAGGGGCCGGGCTATGGCTACACCTTC CASSLQGPGYGYTF